This T cell receptor (beta chain) was documented in a study of blood T cells in healthy people across ages. Combining a sample-barcoded 5' primer with a J-beta primer mix, a second PCR ran for about 7 to 12 cycles. TCRdb reprocessed the 5' RACE reads via MiXCR and lists one record per CDR3 protein. Here the sample spans around 800,000 distinct CDR3 sequences, roughly 24% being singletons. From germline, CDR1 is MNHNS and CDR2 SASEGT. The CDR3 consists of 16 residues. The same data also went into a second study, on T cells of mothers and their children.

The TCR was taken from a boy aged 10-17 years in good health. The chain has TRBV6-1 and TRBJ2-5, with 10 nucleotides matching TRBD1. Near its end, the DNA agrees better with TRBJ2-7, so the J call may be wrong. The sequencing sample was made of blood. For the CDR3, the DNA is TGTGCCAGCAGTGTACGGACAGGGGGGATCGGGTACGAGCAGTACTTC. It yields the protein CASSVRTGGIGYEQYF.